The clone carrying this TCR beta chain was recorded a few times. The data stem from a study of blood T cell repertoires in COVID-19. Libraries were prepared by immunoSEQ multiplex PCR; TCRdb keeps only in-frame clonotypes and omits some of them. Here the sample spans tens of thousands of clones, around 80% being singletons. Germline V gives CDR1 SGHRS, CDR2 YFSETQ. The CDR3 is made up of 19 amino acids. V gave up 5 bases and J gave up 3 bases; unmatched junction bases: 18. Sequenced input: peripheral blood. The J gene is TRBJ2-7, the V gene TRBV5-1; 12 nucleotides line up with TRBD1. The sequence was collected from a woman of 80 years or more with acute or convalescent COVID-19. This CDR3 reads CASSDLLRGQGASIYEQYF. In DNA form, the CDR3 reads TGCGCCAGCAGTGACCTTCTACGGGGACAGGGGGCTTCAATCTACGAGCAGTACTTC.